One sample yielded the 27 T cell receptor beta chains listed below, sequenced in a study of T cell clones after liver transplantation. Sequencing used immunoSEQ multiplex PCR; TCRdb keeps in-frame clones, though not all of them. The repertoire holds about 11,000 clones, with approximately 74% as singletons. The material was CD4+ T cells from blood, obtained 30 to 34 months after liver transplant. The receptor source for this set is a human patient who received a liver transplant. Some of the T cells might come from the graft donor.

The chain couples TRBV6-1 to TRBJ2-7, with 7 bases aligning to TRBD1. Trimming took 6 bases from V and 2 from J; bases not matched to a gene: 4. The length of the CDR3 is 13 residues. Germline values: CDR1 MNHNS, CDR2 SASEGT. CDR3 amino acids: CASSRDRTYEQYV. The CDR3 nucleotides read TGTGCCAGCAGCCGGGACAGAACCTACGAGCAGTACGTC.

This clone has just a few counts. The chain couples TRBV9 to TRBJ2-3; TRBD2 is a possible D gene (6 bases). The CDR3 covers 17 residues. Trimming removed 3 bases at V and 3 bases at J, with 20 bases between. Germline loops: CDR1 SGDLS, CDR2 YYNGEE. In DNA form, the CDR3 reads TGTGCCAGCAGCGGGACGGGGAGGCCCCGGAGAACAGATACGCAGTATTTT. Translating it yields CASSGTGRPRRTDTQYF.

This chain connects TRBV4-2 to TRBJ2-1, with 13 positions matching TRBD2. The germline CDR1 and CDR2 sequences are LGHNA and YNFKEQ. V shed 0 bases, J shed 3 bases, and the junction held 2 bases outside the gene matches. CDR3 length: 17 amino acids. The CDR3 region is CASSQELAGGRYNEQFF. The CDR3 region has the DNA TGTGCCAGCAGCCAAGAACTAGCGGGGGGGCGCTACAATGAGCAGTTCTTC.

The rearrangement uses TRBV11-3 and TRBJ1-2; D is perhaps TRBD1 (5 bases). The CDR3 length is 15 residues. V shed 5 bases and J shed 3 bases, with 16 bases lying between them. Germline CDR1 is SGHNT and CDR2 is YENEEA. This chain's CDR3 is CASSPAMGGDYGYTF. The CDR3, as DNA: TGTGCCAGCAGCCCGGCAATGGGGGGGGACTATGGCTACACCTTC.

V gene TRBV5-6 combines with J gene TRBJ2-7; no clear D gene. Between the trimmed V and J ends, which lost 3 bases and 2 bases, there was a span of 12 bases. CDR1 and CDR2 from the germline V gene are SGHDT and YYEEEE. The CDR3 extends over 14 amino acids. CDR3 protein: CASSSEDGPYEQYF. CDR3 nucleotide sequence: TGTGCCAGCAGCTCCGAGGACGGGCCCTACGAGCAGTACTTC.

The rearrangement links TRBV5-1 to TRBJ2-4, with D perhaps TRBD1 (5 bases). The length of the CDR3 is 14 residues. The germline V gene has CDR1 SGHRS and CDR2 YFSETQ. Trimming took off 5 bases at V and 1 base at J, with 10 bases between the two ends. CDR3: CASSLGVAKNIQYF. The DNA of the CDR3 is TGCGCCAGCAGTCTAGGGGTGGCCAAAAACATTCAGTACTTC. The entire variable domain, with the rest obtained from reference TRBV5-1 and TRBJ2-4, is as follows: KAGVTQTPRYLIKTRGQQVTLSCSPISGHRSVSWYQQTPGQGLQFLFEYFSETQRNKGNFPGRFSGRQFSNSRSEMNVSTLELGDSALYLCASSLGVAKNIQYFGAGTRLSVL.

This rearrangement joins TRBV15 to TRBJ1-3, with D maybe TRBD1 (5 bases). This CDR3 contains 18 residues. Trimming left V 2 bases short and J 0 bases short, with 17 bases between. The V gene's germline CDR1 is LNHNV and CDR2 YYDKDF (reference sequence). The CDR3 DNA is TGTGCCACCAGCAGACGTGGGGGGACTCTTGGCTCTGGAAACACCATATATTTT. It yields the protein CATSRRGGTLGSGNTIYF. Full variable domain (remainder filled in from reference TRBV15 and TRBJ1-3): DAMVIQNPRYQVTQFGKPVTLSCSQTLNHNVMYWYQQKSSQAPKLLFHYYDKDFNNEADTPDNFQSRRPNTSFCFLDIRSPGLGDTAMYLCATSRRGGTLGSGNTIYFGEGSWLTVV.

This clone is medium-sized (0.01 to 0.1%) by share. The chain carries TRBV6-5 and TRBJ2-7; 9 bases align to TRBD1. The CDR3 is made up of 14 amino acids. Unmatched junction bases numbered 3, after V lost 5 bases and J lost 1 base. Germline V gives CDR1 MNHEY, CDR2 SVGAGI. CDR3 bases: TGTGCCAGCAGTCCCGGGACAGGGTCCTACGAGCAGTACGTC. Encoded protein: CASSPGTGSYEQYV.

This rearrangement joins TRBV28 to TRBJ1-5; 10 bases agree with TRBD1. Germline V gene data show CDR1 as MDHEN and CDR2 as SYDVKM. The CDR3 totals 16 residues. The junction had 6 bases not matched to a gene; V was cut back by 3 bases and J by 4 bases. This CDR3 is CASSFRRQGANQPQHF. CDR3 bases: TGTGCCAGCAGTTTCAGAAGACAGGGGGCGAATCAGCCCCAGCATTTT.

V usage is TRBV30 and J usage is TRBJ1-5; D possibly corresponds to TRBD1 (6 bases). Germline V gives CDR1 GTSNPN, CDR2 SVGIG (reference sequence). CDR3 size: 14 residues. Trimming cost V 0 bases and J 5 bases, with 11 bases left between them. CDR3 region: CAWSVGQGYQPQHF. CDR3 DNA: TGTGCCTGGAGTGTAGGGCAGGGGTATCAGCCCCAGCATTTT.

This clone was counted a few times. The CDR3 region has the DNA TGTGCCAGCAGTGACTCGCCTGGGACTAGCGGGCGGGATGAGCAGTTCTTC. As protein: CASSDSPGTSGRDEQFF. J is TRBJ2-1 and V is TRBV6-4; 12 bases map to TRBD2. The ends lost 0 bases at V and 8 bases at J; junction bases unmatched: 8. The CDR3 sequence is 17 residues long. Germline CDR1 is MRHNA and CDR2 is SNTAGT.

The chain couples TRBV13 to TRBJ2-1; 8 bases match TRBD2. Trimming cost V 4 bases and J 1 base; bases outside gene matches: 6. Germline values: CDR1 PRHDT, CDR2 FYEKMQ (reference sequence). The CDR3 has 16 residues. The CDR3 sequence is CASSSRLAKSYNEQFF. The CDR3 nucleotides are TGTGCCAGCAGCTCCCGACTAGCGAAGTCCTACAATGAGCAGTTCTTC.

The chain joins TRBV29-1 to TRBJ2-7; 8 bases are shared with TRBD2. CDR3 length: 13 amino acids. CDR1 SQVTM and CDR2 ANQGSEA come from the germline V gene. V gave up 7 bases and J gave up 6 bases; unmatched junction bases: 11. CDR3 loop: CSGTGTSSVEQYF. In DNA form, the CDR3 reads TGCAGCGGCACCGGGACTAGTAGTGTCGAGCAGTACTTC.

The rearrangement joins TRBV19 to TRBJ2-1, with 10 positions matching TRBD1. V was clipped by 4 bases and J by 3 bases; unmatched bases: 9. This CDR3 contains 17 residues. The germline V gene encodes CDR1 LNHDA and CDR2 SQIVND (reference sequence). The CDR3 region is CASSTDRDRGYYNEQFF. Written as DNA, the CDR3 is TGTGCCAGTAGTACCGACCGGGACAGGGGCTACTACAATGAGCAGTTCTTC.

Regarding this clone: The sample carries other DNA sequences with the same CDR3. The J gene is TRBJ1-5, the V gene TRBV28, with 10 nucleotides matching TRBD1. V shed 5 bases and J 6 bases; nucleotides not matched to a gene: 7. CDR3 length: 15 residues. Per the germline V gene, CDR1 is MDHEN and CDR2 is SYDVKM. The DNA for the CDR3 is TGTGCCAGCAGTGATACCGGGACAGGGGTTCAGCCCCAGCATTTT. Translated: CASSDTGTGVQPQHF.

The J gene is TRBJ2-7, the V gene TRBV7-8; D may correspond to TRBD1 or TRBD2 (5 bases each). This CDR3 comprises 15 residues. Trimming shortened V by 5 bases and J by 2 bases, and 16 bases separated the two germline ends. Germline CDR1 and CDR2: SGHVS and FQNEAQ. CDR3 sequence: CASSPYERGPYEQYV. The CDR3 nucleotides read TGTGCCAGCAGCCCCTATGAGAGGGGCCCCTACGAGCAGTACGTC.

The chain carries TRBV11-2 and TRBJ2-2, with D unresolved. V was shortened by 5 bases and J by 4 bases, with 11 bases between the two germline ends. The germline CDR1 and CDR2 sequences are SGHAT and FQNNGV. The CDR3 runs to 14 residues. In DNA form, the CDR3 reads TGTGCCAGCAGCCCGAGCTCAGGCACCGGGGAGCTGTTTTTT. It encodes CASSPSSGTGELFF.

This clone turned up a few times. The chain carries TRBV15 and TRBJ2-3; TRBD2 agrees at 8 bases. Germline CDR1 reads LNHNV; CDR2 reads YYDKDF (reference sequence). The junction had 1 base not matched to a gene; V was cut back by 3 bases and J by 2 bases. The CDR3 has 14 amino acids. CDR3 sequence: CATSSSGITDTQYF. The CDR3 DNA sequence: TGTGCCACCAGCAGTAGCGGGATCACAGATACGCAGTATTTT.

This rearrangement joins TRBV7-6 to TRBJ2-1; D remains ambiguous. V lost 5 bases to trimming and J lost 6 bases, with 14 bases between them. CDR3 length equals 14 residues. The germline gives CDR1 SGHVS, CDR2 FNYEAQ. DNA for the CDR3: TGTGCCAGCAGCAAGACGTCTGCCACCAATGAGCAGTTCTTC. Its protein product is CASSKTSATNEQFF.

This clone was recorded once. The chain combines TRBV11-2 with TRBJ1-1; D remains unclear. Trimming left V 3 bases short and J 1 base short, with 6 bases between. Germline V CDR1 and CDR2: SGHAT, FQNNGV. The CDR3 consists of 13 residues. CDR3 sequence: CASSLVPNTEAFF. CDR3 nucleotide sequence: TGTGCCAGCAGCTTGGTCCCGAACACTGAAGCTTTCTTT.

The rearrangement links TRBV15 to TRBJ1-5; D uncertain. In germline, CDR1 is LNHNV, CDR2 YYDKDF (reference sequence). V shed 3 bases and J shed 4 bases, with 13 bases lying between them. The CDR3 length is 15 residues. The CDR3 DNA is TGTGCCACCAGCAGCGCAAGGATGGGAAATCAGCCCCAGCATTTT. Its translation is CATSSARMGNQPQHF.

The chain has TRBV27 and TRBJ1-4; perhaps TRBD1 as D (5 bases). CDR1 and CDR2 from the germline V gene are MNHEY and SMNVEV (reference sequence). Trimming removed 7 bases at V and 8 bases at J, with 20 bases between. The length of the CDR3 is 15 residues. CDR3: CASTNQFRRGEKLFF. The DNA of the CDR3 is TGTGCCAGCACCAATCAATTCCGGAGGGGCGAAAAACTGTTTTTT.

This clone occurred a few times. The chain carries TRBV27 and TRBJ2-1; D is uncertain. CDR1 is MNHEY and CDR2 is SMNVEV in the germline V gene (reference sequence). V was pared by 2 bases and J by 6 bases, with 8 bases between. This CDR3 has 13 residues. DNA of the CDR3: TGTGCCAGCAGTTTAAGGAGTTCCAATGAGCAGTTCTTC. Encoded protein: CASSLRSSNEQFF.

The chain's CDR3 is CASNRAGDSYEQYF. CDR3 DNA sequence: TGTGCCAGCAACCGGGCCGGGGACTCCTACGAGCAGTACTTC. The chain employs TRBV7-9 and TRBJ2-7; D is perhaps TRBD2 (5 bases). The CDR3 covers 14 residues. CDR1 is SEHNR, CDR2 FQNEAQ, per germline (reference sequence). Between the trimmed V and J ends, which lost 7 bases and 0 bases, there was a span of 13 bases.

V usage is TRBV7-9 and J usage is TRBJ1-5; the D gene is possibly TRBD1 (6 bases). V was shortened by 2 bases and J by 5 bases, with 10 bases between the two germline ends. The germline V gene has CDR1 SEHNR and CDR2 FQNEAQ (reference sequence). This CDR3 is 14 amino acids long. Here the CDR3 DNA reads TGTGCCAGCAGCTTATTGGGGGCGGATCAGCCCCAGCATTTT. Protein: CASSLLGADQPQHF. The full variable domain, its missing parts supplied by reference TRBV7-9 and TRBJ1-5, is DTGVSQNPRHKITKRGQNVTFRCDPISEHNRLYWYRQTLGQGPEFLTYFQNEAQLEKSRLLSDRFSAERPKGSFSTLEIQRTEQGDSAMYLCASSLLGADQPQHFGDGTRLSIL.

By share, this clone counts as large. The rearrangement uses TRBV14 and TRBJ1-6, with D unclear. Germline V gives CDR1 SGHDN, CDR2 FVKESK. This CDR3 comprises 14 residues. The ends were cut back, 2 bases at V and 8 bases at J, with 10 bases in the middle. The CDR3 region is CASSQWGIDSPLHF. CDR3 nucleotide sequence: TGTGCCAGCAGCCAATGGGGTATTGATTCACCCCTCCACTTT.

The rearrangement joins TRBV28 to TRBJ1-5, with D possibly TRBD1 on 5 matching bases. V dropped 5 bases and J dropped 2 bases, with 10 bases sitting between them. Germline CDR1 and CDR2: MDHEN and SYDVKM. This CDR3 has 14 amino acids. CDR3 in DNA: TGTGCCAGCAGTAAGCAGGGTGGCAATCAGCCCCAGCATTTT. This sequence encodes CASSKQGGNQPQHF.